The entry below gives a single T cell receptor (beta chain) sequence along with its context. Its antigen remains unknown. The data were taken from a study of cytomegalovirus exposure and HLA in healthy donors. Germline V CDR1 and CDR2: MGHDK, SYGVNS. The ends were cut back, 5 bases at V and 2 bases at J, with 22 bases in the middle. The CDR3 is made up of 18 amino acids. The primer mix had 60 Vbeta and 13 Jbeta primers. Using immunoSEQ multiplex PCR, the repertoire was profiled, and TCRdb retains in-frame clones only, with some absent. The sample lists tens of thousands of clones, approximately 66% occurring once. Study-wide findings and caveats: A reported reduction in N-insertions relative to the approximately 670-donor mean was seen in an Asian-associated ancestry cluster in a later analysis. Evidence from a later analysis indicated that most CMV-associated TCR beta chains looked HLA-restricted. Reports described diagnosis of cytomegalovirus status by the classifier as highly specific and sensitive.

The sequence was collected from a young man in good health and CMV-seronegative. Sequenced: PBMCs. This chain links TRBV25-1 with TRBJ1-5; a possible D gene is TRBD1 (6 bases). In nucleotides, the CDR3 is TGTGCCAGCAGTAAATCGGGGGGCGGTGGGCATGGCAATCAGCCCCAGCATTTT. Translated, it gives CASSKSGGGGHGNQPQHF.